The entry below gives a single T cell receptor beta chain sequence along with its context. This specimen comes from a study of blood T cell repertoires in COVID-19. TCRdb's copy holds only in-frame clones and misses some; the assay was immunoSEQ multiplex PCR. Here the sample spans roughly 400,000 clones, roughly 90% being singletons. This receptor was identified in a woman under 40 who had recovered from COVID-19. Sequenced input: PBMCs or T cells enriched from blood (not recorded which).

In nucleotides, the CDR3 is TGTGCCAGCAGCTTAGAACTAGCGGGGGCCTACGAGCAGTACTTC. It specifies CASSLELAGAYEQYF. The chain is built from TRBV7-3 and TRBJ2-7; 11 bases are a match to TRBD2. Germline CDR1 reads SGHTA; CDR2 reads FQGTGA. Losses at the gene ends were 2 bases for V and 2 bases for J; bases not matched to a gene: 2. This CDR3 spans 15 amino acids.